This T cell receptor beta chain emerged from a study of T cell repertoires in ileal Crohn's disease. This table comes from immunoSEQ multiplex PCR, and its TCRdb copy is limited to in-frame clones, with some not included. Of tens of thousands of clones listed, 80% to 90% are singletons. The CDR3 covers 13 residues. CDR1 is SGDLS, CDR2 YYNGEE, per germline. V was shortened by 3 bases and J by 0 bases, with 6 bases between the two germline ends. The sequenced sample was ileal tissue. This TCR was recovered from an adult with Crohn's disease. V and J are TRBV9 and TRBJ1-1; D is perhaps TRBD1 (5 bases). The CDR3, as DNA: TGTGCCAGCAGCGAGGGGATGAACACTGAAGCTTTCTTT. Residues: CASSEGMNTEAFF. The full variable domain, completed using reference TRBV9 and TRBJ1-1, is DSGVTQTPKHLITATGQRVTLRCSPRSGDLSVYWYQQSLDQGLQFLIQYYNGEERAKGNILERFSAQQFPDLHSELNLSSLELGDSALYFCASSEGMNTEAFFGQGTRLTVV.